This TCR beta chain was observed in a study of blood T cell repertoires in COVID-19. Authors' analysis steps: Estimation of nucleated cell counts was performed using reference gene primer amplification. Assay: immunoSEQ multiplex PCR; the TCRdb copy retains only in-frame clones and omits some. That table furnishes V, J and clone size, whereas the DNA furnished D and trimming. The table includes 150,000 to 180,000 clones, 80% detected once. The material sequenced was peripheral blood. The TCR was taken from a man between 60 and 70 years old with acute or convalescent COVID-19.

The CDR3 loop is CASRSLPFLRGRGNNEQFF. CDR3 bases: TGTGCAAGTCGCTCCCTCCCCTTTCTGCGCGGGAGGGGAAACAATGAGCAGTTCTTC. The chain joins TRBV12-2 to TRBJ2-1; the table's D gene call, TRBD2, was not cross checked with the DNA. TRBV12-2 constitutes a pseudogene. This CDR3 has 19 amino acids.